The rows below give T cell receptor beta chains drawn from one sample of a study of blood T cell repertoires in COVID-19. Libraries were prepared by immunoSEQ multiplex PCR; TCRdb keeps only in-frame clonotypes and omits some of them. The table lists around 300,000 clones, more than 75% of them singletons. The specimen sequenced was PBMCs or T cells enriched from blood (not recorded which). Every receptor here comes from a woman aged 18-29 years who had recovered from COVID-19. Both conserved end residues are trimmed from each CDR3.

>TRBV27|11|TRBJ1-5
ASSLYGEGPQH
>TRBV19|13|TRBJ2-5
ASSIFMSGSETQY
>TRBV28|14|TRBJ2-3
ASSLRRALSTDTQY
>TRBV27|13|TRBJ1-2
ASTPLSGTAYGYT
>TRBV5-1|12|TRBJ2-7
ASSQLVGSGEQY
>TRBV9|10|TRBJ1-2
ASSEQGWGYT
>TRBV5-4|13|TRBJ2-1
ASSSQQRDYNEQF
>TRBV12-3/TRBV12-4|11|TRBJ1-6
ASSPKEGSPLH
>TRBV24-1|12|TRBJ1-5
ATAGPGRSQPQH
>TRBV7-9|11|TRBJ1-1
ASTQGGWAEAF
>TRBV29-1|13|TRBJ2-1
SVEGELAHYNEQF
>TRBV3-1/TRBV3-2|16|TRBJ1-1
ASSQDRDRVDMNTEAF
>TRBV5-6|12|TRBJ2-7
ASSLDPGGYEQY
>TRBV5-1|12|TRBJ1-6
ASSFTAGDSPLH
>TRBV18|12|TRBJ2-7
ASSPLGSSYEQY
>TRBV30|12|TRBJ1-5
AWSVLRGQQPQH
>TRBV5-8|13|TRBJ2-3
ASMWASGRWDMQY
>TRBV19|13|TRBJ2-7
ASSIDRGGSYEQY
>TRBV30|10|TRBJ1-1
AWRGVDRGAF
>TRBV18|13|TRBJ2-1
ASSPQPSSYNEQF
>TRBV7-9|11|TRBJ2-7
ASSLVMSYEQY
>TRBV5-6|15|TRBJ2-2
ASSQPTSGAPTGELF
>TRBV7-6|14|TRBJ1-3
ASSIGTGGSGNTIY
>TRBV11-2|12|TRBJ2-7
ASSLGRGSYEQY
>TRBV7-2|12|TRBJ1-5
ASSLNLGNQPQH
>TRBV5-1|15|TRBJ2-1
ASSFSGIGTSYNEQF
>TRBV7-2|13|TRBJ2-4
ASSLVAGRTFQGF
>TRBV7-9|15|TRBJ2-3
ASSRVFGGSYTDTQY
>TRBV7-2|13|TRBJ1-1
ASSPTDGGNTEAF
>TRBV7-2|10|TRBJ1-1
ASSAFMSDAF
>TRBV29-1|9|TRBJ2-7
SVETETRRY
>TRBV25-1|15|TRBJ2-5
ASSEILAGAPQETQY
>TRBV7-2|11|TRBJ2-7
ASSWGLAYEQY
>TRBV6-6|10|TRBJ1-4
ASRPGGEKLF
>TRBV4-1|13|TRBJ2-2
ASSQSRLAGGELF
>TRBV30|12|TRBJ1-1
AWRDRGTNTEAF
>TRBV2|8|TRBJ2-7
ASDGVEQY
>TRBV28|12|TRBJ1-2
ASRLAGDRGRYT
>TRBV4-2|16|TRBJ2-7
ASSQDWLTGQSSYEQY
>TRBV18|13|TRBJ2-5
ASSPLGTVQETQY
>TRBV15|15|TRBJ2-1
ATSGHGTEMTYNEQF
>TRBV13|13|TRBJ2-1
ASSPGRSSYNEQF
>TRBV15|14|TRBJ1-4
ATSRDPQQGGEKLF
>TRBV28|10|TRBJ1-1
ASSPQISKAF
>TRBV5-1|17|TRBJ2-1
ASGPGLAGGVSSYNEQF
>TRBV27|15|TRBJ1-5
ASSWSGAAASNQPQH
>TRBV5-1|11|TRBJ1-2
ASSSIGQHLYT
>TRBV29-1|12|TRBJ1-2
SGGGPQDTYGYT
>TRBV15|13|TRBJ2-7
ATSTGGAGSYEQY
>TRBV3-1/TRBV3-2|12|TRBJ2-7
ASSRTSGSYEQY
>TRBV5-5|12|TRBJ1-1
ASSLYGAATEAF
>TRBV5-1|15|TRBJ2-3
ASSWPRLASIPDTQY
>TRBV4-2|13|TRBJ2-3
ASSQEDYYTDTQY
>TRBV4-1|14|TRBJ2-3
ASSSPGSKRGDTQY
>TRBV5-1|11|TRBJ2-5
ASKKTGQETQY
>TRBV9|11|TRBJ2-3
ASSVGGGDTQY
>TRBV18|12|TRBJ1-2
ASSPGQGGYGYT